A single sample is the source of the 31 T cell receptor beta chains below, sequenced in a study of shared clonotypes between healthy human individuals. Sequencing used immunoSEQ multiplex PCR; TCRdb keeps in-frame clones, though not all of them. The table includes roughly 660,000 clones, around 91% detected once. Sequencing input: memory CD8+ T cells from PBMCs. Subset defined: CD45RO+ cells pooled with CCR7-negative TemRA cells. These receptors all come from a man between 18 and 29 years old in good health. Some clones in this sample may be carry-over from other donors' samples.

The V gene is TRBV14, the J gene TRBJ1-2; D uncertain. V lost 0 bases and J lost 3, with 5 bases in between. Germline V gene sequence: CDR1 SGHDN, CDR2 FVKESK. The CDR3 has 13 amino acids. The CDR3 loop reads CASSQDPDYGYTF. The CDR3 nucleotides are TGTGCCAGCAGCCAAGACCCAGACTATGGCTACACCTTC.

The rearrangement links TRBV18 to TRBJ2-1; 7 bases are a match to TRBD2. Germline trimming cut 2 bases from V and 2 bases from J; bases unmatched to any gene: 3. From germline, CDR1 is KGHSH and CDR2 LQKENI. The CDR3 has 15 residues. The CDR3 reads CASSPREGPYNEQFF. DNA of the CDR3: TGTGCCAGCTCACCAAGGGAGGGTCCCTACAATGAGCAGTTCTTC. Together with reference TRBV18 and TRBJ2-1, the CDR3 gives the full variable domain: NAGVMQNPRHLVRRRGQEARLRCSPMKGHSHVYWYRQLPEEGLKFMVYLQKENIIDESGMPKERFSAEFPKEGPSILRIQQVVRGDSAAYFCASSPREGPYNEQFFGPGTRLTVL.

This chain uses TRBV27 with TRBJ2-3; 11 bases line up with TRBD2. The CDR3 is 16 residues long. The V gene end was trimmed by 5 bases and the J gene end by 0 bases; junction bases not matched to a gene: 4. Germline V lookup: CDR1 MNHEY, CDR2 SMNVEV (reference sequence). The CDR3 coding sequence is TGTGCCAGCAGTCAACGGACTAGCGGGAGCACAGATACGCAGTATTTT. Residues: CASSQRTSGSTDTQYF.

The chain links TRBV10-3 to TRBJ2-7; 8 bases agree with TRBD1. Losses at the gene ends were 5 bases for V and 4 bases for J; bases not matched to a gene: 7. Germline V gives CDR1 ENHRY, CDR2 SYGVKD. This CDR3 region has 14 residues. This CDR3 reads CAISRTGREYEQYF. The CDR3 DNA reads TGTGCCATCAGTAGGACAGGGCGTGAGTACGAGCAGTACTTC.

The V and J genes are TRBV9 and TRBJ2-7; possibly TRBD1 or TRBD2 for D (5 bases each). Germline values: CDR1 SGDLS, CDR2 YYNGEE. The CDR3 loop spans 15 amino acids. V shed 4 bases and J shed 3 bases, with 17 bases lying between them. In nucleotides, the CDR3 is TGTGCCAGCAGCCCCGTGGGGACGGGTCGCTACGAGCAGTACTTC. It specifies CASSPVGTGRYEQYF.

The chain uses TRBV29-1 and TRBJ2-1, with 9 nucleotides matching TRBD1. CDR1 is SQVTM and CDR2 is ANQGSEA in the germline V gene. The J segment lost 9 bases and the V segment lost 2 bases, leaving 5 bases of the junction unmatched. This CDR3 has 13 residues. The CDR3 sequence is CSVETGGYGEQFF. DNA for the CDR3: TGCAGCGTTGAAACAGGGGGCTATGGTGAGCAGTTCTTC.

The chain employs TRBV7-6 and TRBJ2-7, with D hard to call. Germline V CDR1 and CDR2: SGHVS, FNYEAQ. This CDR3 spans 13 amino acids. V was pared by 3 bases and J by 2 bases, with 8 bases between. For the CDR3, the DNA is TGTGCCAGCAGCTTGGAGTTGACCTACGAGCAGTACTTC. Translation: CASSLELTYEQYF.

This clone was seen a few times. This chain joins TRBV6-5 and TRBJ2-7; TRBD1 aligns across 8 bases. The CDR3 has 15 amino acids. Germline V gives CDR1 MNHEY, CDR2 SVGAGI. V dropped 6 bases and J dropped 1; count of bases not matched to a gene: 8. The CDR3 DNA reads TGTGCCAGCAGGGTTAAAGACAGGGGTTCCTACGAGCAGTACTTC. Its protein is CASRVKDRGSYEQYF.

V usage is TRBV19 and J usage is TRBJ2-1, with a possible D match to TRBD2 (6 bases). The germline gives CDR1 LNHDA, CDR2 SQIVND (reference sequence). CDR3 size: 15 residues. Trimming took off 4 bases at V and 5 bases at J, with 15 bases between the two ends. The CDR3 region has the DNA TGTGCCAGTAGTAATAGCGGCCTACTAAACAATGAGCAGTTCTTC. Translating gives CASSNSGLLNNEQFF.

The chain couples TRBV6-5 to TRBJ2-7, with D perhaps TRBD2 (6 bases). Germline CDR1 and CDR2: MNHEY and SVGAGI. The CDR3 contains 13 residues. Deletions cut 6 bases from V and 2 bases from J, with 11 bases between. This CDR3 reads CASSQGLPYEQYF. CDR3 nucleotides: TGTGCCAGCAGCCAGGGACTCCCCTACGAGCAGTACTTC.

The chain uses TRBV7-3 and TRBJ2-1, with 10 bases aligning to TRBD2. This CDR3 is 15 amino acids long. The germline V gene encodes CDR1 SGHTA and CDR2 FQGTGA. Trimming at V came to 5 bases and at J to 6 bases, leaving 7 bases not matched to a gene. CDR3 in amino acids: CASSTLAGVPNEQFF. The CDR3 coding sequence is TGTGCCAGCAGCACTCTAGCGGGAGTCCCCAATGAGCAGTTCTTC.

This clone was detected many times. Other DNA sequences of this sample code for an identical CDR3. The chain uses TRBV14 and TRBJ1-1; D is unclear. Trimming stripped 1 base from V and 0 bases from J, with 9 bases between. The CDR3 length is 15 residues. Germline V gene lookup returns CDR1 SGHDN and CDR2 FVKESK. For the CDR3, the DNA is TGTGCCAGCAGCCAAGGGCCGGGTATGAACACTGAAGCTTTCTTT. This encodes CASSQGPGMNTEAFF. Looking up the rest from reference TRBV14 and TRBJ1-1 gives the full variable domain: EAGVTQFPSHSVIEKGQTVTLRCDPISGHDNLYWYRRVMGKEIKFLLHFVKESKQDESGMPNNRFLAERTGGTYSTLKVQPAELEDSGVYFCASSQGPGMNTEAFFGQGTRLTVV.

CDR3 bases: TGTGCCAGCAGTTCGATAGACAGGGGCGACGAGCAGTACTTC. It specifies CASSSIDRGDEQYF. The chain has TRBV27 and TRBJ2-7; 8 bases fit TRBD1. Germline V gene data show CDR1 as MNHEY and CDR2 as SMNVEV (reference sequence). The J segment lost 5 bases and the V segment lost 4 bases, leaving 7 bases of the junction unmatched. The CDR3 loop spans 14 amino acids.

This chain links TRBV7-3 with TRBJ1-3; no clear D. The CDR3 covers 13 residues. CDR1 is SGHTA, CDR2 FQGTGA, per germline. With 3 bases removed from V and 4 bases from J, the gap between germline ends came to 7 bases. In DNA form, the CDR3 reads TGTGCCAGCAGCTTCGACGGGGGAAACACCATATATTTT. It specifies CASSFDGGNTIYF.

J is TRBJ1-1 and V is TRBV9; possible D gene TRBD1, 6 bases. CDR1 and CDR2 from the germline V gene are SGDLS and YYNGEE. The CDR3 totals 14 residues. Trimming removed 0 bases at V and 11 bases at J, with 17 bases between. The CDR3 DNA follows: TGTGCCAGCAGCGTAGTAGCGGGAGGCCAGGGGGCTTTCTTT. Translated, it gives CASSVVAGGQGAFF. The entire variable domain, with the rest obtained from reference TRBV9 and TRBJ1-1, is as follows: DSGVTQTPKHLITATGQRVTLRCSPRSGDLSVYWYQQSLDQGLQFLIQYYNGEERAKGNILERFSAQQFPDLHSELNLSSLELGDSALYFCASSVVAGGQGAFFGQGTRLTVV.

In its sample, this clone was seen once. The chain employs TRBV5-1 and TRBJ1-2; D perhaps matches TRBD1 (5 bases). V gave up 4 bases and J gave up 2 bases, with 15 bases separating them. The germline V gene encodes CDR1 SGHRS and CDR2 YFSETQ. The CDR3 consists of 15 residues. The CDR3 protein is CASSPGTASNYGYTF. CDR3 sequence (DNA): TGCGCCAGCAGCCCGGGGACCGCATCAAACTATGGCTACACCTTC.

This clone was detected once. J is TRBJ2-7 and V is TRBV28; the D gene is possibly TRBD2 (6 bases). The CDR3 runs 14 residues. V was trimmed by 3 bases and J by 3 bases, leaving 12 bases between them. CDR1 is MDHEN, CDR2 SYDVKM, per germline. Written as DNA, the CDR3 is TGTGCCAGCAGTTTGGTCGGCGGGAACTACGAGCAGTACTTC. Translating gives CASSLVGGNYEQYF.

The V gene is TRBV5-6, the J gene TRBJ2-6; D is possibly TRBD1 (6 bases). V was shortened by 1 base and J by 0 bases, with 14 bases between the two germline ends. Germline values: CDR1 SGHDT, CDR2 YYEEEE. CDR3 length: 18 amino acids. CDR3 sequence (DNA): TGTGCCAGCAGCTTGAGGACAGAGCGTTACTCTGGGGCCAACGTCCTGACTTTC. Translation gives CASSLRTERYSGANVLTF.

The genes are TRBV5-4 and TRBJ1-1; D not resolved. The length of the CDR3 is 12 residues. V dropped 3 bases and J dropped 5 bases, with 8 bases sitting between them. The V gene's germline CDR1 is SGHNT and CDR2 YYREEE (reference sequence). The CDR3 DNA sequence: TGTGCCAGCAGCTCGACCGGGACTGAAGCTTTCTTT. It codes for CASSSTGTEAFF.

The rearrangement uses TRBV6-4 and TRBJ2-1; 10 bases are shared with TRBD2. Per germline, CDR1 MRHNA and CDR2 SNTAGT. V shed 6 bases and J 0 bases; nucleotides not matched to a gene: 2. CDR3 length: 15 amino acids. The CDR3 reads CASRASGSSYNEQFF. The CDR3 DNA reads TGTGCCAGCAGAGCTAGCGGGAGCTCCTACAATGAGCAGTTCTTC.

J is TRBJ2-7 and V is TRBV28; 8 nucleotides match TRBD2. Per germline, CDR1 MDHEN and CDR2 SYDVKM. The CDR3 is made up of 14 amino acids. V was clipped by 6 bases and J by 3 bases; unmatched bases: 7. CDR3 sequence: CASRGGGLIYEQYF. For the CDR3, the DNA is TGTGCCAGCAGGGGCGGGGGGTTGATCTACGAGCAGTACTTC.

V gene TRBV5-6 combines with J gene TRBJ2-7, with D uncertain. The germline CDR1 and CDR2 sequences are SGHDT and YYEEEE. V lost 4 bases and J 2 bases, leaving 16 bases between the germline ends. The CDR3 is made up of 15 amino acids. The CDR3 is CASSRPTDGTYEQYF. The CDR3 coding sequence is TGTGCCAGCAGCAGACCGACCGACGGCACCTACGAGCAGTACTTC.

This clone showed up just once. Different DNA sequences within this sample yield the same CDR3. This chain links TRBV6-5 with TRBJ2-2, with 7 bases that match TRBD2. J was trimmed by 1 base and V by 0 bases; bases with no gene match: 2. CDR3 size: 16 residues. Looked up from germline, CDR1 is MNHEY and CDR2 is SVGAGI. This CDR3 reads CASSYSAGENTGELFF. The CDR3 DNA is TGTGCCAGCAGTTACTCGGCGGGGGAGAACACCGGGGAGCTGTTTTTT.

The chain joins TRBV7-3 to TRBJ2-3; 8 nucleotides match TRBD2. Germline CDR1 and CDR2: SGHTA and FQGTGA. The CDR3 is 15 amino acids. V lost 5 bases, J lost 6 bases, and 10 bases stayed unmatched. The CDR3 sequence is CASSKSGGARDTQYF. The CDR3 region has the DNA TGTGCCAGCAGCAAGAGCGGGGGTGCACGCGATACGCAGTATTTT.

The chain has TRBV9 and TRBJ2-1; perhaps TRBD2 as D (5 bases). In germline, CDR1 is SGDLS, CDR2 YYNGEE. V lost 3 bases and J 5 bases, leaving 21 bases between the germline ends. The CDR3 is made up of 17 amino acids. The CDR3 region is CASSAQLGRSGNNEQFF. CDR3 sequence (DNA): TGTGCCAGCAGCGCCCAACTAGGGCGGTCGGGTAACAATGAGCAGTTCTTC.

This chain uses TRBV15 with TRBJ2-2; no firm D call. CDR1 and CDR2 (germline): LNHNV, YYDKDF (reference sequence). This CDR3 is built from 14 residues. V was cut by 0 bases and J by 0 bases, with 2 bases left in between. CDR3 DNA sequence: TGTGCCACCAGCAGAGAAACGAACACCGGGGAGCTGTTTTTT. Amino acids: CATSRETNTGELFF.

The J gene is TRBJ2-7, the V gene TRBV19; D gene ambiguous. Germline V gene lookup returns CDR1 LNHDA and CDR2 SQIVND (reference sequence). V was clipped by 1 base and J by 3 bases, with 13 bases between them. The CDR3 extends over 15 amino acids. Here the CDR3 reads CASSIVGWPSYEQYF. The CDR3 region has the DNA TGTGCCAGTAGTATAGTAGGCTGGCCCAGCTACGAGCAGTACTTC.

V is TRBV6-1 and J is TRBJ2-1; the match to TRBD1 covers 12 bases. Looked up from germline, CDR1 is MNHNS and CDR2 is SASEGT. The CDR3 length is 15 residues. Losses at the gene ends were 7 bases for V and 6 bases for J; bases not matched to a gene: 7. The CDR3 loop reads CASKPGQGARNEQFF. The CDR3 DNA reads TGTGCCAGCAAGCCGGGACAGGGGGCCCGCAATGAGCAGTTCTTC.

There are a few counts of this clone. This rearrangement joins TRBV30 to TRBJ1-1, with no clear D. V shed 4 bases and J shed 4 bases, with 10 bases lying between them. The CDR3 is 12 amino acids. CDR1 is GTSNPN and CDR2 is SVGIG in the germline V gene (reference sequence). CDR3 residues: CAWTWGSTEAFF. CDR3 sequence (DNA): TGTGCCTGGACTTGGGGTTCCACTGAAGCTTTCTTT. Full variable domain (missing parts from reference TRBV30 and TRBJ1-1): SQTIHQWPATLVQPVGSPLSLECTVEGTSNPNLYWYRQAAGRGLQLLFYSVGIGQISSEVPQNLSASRPQDRQFILSSKKLLLSDSGFYLCAWTWGSTEAFFGQGTRLTVV.

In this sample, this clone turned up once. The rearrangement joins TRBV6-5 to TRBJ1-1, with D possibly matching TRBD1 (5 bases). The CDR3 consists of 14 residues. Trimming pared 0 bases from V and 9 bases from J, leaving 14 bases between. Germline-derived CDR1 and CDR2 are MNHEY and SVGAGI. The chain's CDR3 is CASSYSNPQGKAFF. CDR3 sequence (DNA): TGTGCCAGCAGTTACTCGAACCCGCAGGGTAAAGCTTTCTTT.

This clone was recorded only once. The CDR3 DNA is TGTGCCAGCAGCTCCCATAGGGGCGGTGACGAGCAGTACTTC. Its protein product is CASSSHRGGDEQYF. The chain is built from TRBV27 and TRBJ2-7; perhaps TRBD1 as D (5 bases). The CDR3 sequence is 14 residues long. Germline V CDR1 and CDR2: MNHEY, SMNVEV (reference sequence). Trimming took off 6 bases at V and 5 bases at J, with 17 bases between the two ends.